This T cell receptor beta chain came from a study of T cells in localized non-small cell lung cancer. The CDR3 totals 16 residues. Trimming took 6 bases from V and 2 from J; bases not matched to a gene: 10. Per the germline V gene, CDR1 is SGDLS and CDR2 is YYNGEE. Whole-study results and caveats: Clonality peaked in uninvolved adjacent lung rather than tumor. A raised T cell density in blood coincided with lengthier overall survival.

Clones were sequenced by immunoSEQ multiplex PCR, and TCRdb holds only the in-frame ones, with some missing. The sample shows roughly 30,000 clones, about 90% of them seen only once. With regard to this clone: Its antigen is unknown.

The source material was peripheral blood mononuclear cells, sampled before any cancer treatment. This clonotype was sampled from a woman aged 40-70 years with stage III lung adenocarcinoma. The V call is TRBV9, the J call TRBJ1-3, with 8 bases lining up with TRBD1. This chain's CDR3 is CASTVGTGGPGNTIYF. The DNA for the CDR3 is TGTGCCAGCACCGTCGGGACAGGAGGGCCTGGAAACACCATATATTTT.